This TCR beta chain is drawn from a study of T cell responses to AZD1222 COVID-19 vaccine. Measured with immunoSEQ multiplex PCR; TCRdb has only the in-frame clones, and not every one. The repertoire consists of some 98,000 clones, with roughly 90% occurring once and the leading ten covering more than 15%. The CDR3 covers 15 residues. Losses at the gene ends were 4 bases for V and 5 bases for J; bases not matched to a gene: 8. Germline V gene lookup returns CDR1 KGHSH and CDR2 LQKENI. The chain links TRBV18 to TRBJ1-5, with 7 bases lining up with TRBD1. This sample comprised peripheral blood, obtained 28 days after the second AZD1222 dose. This sequence originates from an adult who received the AZD1222 COVID-19 vaccine. CDR3 residues: CASSLQRTGDQPQHF. As DNA, the CDR3 is TGTGCCAGCTCACTCCAGCGGACAGGCGATCAGCCCCAGCATTTT.